A single sample gave rise to the 31 T cell receptor beta chains below, sequenced in a study of T cell responses to AZD1222 COVID-19 vaccine. The method was immunoSEQ multiplex PCR; TCRdb's version includes in-frame clones alone and lacks a portion of them. The sample yields 110,000 to 150,000 clones, more than 85% seen once. Sequences were derived from peripheral blood, sampled on day 0 of AZD1222 vaccination. The receptors originated from an adult in good health.

This chain links TRBV30 with TRBJ2-7; 12 bases are a match to TRBD2. The CDR3 is 15 residues long. The V and J ends lost 3 bases and 0 bases, in that order; junction bases with no gene match: 3. The germline V gene has CDR1 GTSNPN and CDR2 SVGIG (reference sequence). CDR3 nucleotides: TGTGCCTGGAGCCTACTAGCGGGAGGCTCCTACGAGCAGTACTTC. It codes for CAWSLLAGGSYEQYF.

This sequence joins TRBV10-3 and TRBJ1-5; D call uncertain. The germline V gene encodes CDR1 ENHRY and CDR2 SYGVKD. V gave up 4 bases and J gave up 8 bases, with 15 bases separating them. The CDR3 covers 14 residues. As DNA, the CDR3 is TGTGCCATCAGTGGGAGTTCGGGTAATGAGCCCCAGCATTTT. This sequence encodes CAISGSSGNEPQHF.

The V gene is TRBV7-2, the J gene TRBJ1-2; a possible D gene is TRBD1 (5 bases). V lost 1 base, J lost 12 bases, and 12 bases lay in between. The CDR3 runs 12 residues. Germline CDR1 reads SGHTA; CDR2 reads FQGNSA. The CDR3 nucleotides read TGTGCCAGCAGCTTAGATGGCAGGGAGCACACCTTC. This sequence encodes CASSLDGREHTF.

In DNA form, the CDR3 reads TGCGCCAGCAGCTTGTCACAGGGGTCTGGTGAAGCTTTCTTT. This sequence encodes CASSLSQGSGEAFF. The chain employs TRBV5-1 and TRBJ1-1; TRBD1 matches at 7 bases. The CDR3 loop spans 14 amino acids. In germline, CDR1 is SGHRS, CDR2 YFSETQ. The ends lost 1 base at V and 7 bases at J; junction bases unmatched: 7.

In DNA, the CDR3 is TGTGCCAGCAGCTTGGTGGCCACAAACTATGGCTACACCTTC. The encoded protein is CASSLVATNYGYTF. J is TRBJ1-2 and V is TRBV5-6; D is unresolved. In germline, CDR1 is SGHDT, CDR2 YYEEEE. Trimming left V 0 bases short and J 2 bases short, with 8 bases between. The CDR3 has 14 residues.

This clone was seen just once. J is TRBJ1-6 and V is TRBV2, with D maybe TRBD1 (6 bases). Germline V gene data show CDR1 as SNHLY and CDR2 as FYNNEI. V lost 6 bases, J lost 10 bases, and 10 bases lay in between. The CDR3 loop spans 12 amino acids. Here the CDR3 DNA reads TGTGCCAGCAGCGAGGGGGGATCACCCCTCCACTTT. Translated, it gives CASSEGGSPLHF. Combining the CDR3 with reference TRBV2 and TRBJ1-6 gives the whole variable domain EPEVTQTPSHQVTQMGQEVILRCVPISNHLYFYWYRQILGQKVEFLVSFYNNEISEKSEIFDDQFSVERPDGSNFTLKIRSTKLEDSAMYFCASSEGGSPLHFGNGTRLTVT.

The rearrangement links TRBV7-9 to TRBJ2-5; D remains unclear. Germline CDR1 is SEHNR and CDR2 is FQNEAQ (reference sequence). With 4 bases removed from V and 1 base from J, the gap between germline ends came to 7 bases. There are 13 residues in the CDR3. The CDR3 region has the DNA TGTGCCAGCAGCTCAGTGCGCCAAGAGACCCAGTACTTC. Amino acids: CASSSVRQETQYF.

The V gene is TRBV12-3 or TRBV12-4, the J gene TRBJ2-1, with TRBD2 matching over 7 bases. Trimming at V came to 6 bases and at J to 6 bases, leaving 2 bases not matched to a gene. This CDR3 is built from 12 residues. CDR3 sequence: CASRRLANEQFF. The CDR3 region has the DNA TGTGCCAGCAGAAGACTAGCCAATGAGCAGTTCTTC.

The genes are TRBV11-2 and TRBJ1-5, with 8 positions matching TRBD1. The CDR3 extends over 15 amino acids. Germline CDR1 and CDR2: SGHAT and FQNNGV. V lost 4 bases, J lost 1 base, and 3 bases stayed unmatched. The CDR3 region has the DNA TGTGCCAGCAGCTCGTACAGGGGGAGCAATCAGCCCCAGCATTTT. Protein product: CASSSYRGSNQPQHF.

This clone was seen a few times. This chain joins TRBV6-5 and TRBJ1-6; D may be TRBD1 (5 bases). Germline V gene sequence: CDR1 MNHEY, CDR2 SVGAGI. V lost 6 bases, J lost 11 bases, and 11 bases lay in between. This CDR3 has 12 amino acids. CDR3 DNA: TGTGCCAGCAGCCCGCCGGGGGCACCCCTCCACTTT. Translating gives CASSPPGAPLHF.

V usage is TRBV19 and J usage is TRBJ2-3; 8 nucleotides match TRBD1. There are 16 residues in the CDR3. J lost 2 bases, V lost 5 bases, and 9 bases had no gene match. CDR1 is LNHDA, CDR2 SQIVND, per germline (reference sequence). The CDR3 region is CASSPMGQDYTDTQYF. The CDR3 nucleotides are TGTGCCAGTAGTCCGATGGGACAGGACTACACAGATACGCAGTATTTT.

This chain links TRBV28 with TRBJ2-3; TRBD2 agrees at 8 bases. V lost 5 bases, J lost 3 bases, and 7 bases stayed unmatched. CDR3 length: 15 amino acids. Germline assignment: CDR1 MDHEN and CDR2 SYDVKM. This chain's CDR3 is CASSVAGRGTDTQYF. CDR3 DNA: TGTGCCAGCAGTGTAGCGGGAAGAGGAACAGATACGCAGTATTTT.

The chain has TRBV12-3 or TRBV12-4 and TRBJ2-7, with D unclear. Trimming cost V 4 bases and J 3 bases, with 7 bases left between them. CDR3 size: 12 residues. This CDR3 reads CASSYGDYEQYF. The CDR3 bases are TGTGCCAGCAGTTATGGGGACTACGAGCAGTACTTC.

The chain uses TRBV15 and TRBJ2-1, with D tentatively TRBD1 (6 bases). CDR3 size: 16 residues. Germline V gene data show CDR1 as LNHNV and CDR2 as YYDKDF (reference sequence). V was shortened by 1 base and J by 5 bases, with 15 bases between the two germline ends. CDR3 coding DNA: TGTGCCACCAGCAGAGGGGGGCTGGGCCCGAACAATGAGCAGTTCTTC. Protein sequence: CATSRGGLGPNNEQFF.

This CDR3 is CASSGPRWGQGLLDGDTQYF. As DNA, the CDR3 is TGTGCCAGCAGTGGGCCCCGGTGGGGACAGGGGTTATTAGATGGAGATACGCAGTATTTT. This chain joins TRBV2 and TRBJ2-3; the match to TRBD1 covers 10 bases. Germline V gene sequence: CDR1 SNHLY, CDR2 FYNNEI. The V and J ends lost 4 bases and 5 bases, in that order; junction bases with no gene match: 21. CDR3 length: 20 amino acids.

This clone was found once. The rearrangement uses TRBV5-5 and TRBJ1-1; D not resolved. Germline V gene data show CDR1 as SGHKS and CDR2 as YYEKEE (reference sequence). The V end lost 0 bases, the J end lost 4 bases, and 10 bases lay between the germline ends. This CDR3 is 14 amino acids long. DNA of the CDR3: TGTGCCAGCAGCTTGGGGGCGGGAAGCACTGAAGCTTTCTTT. Amino acids: CASSLGAGSTEAFF. Using reference TRBV5-5 and TRBJ1-1 for the parts outside the CDR3, the full variable domain is DAGVTQSPTHLIKTRGQQVTLRCSPISGHKSVSWYQQVLGQGPQFIFQYYEKEERGRGNFPDRFSARQFPNYSSELNVNALLLGDSALYLCASSLGAGSTEAFFGQGTRLTVV.

This clone has just a few counts. The V gene is TRBV30, the J gene TRBJ1-4; possible D gene TRBD1, 6 bases. V lost 1 base to trimming and J lost 5 bases, with 14 bases between them. Germline V gene data show CDR1 as GTSNPN and CDR2 as SVGIG (reference sequence). The CDR3 extends over 15 amino acids. CDR3 nucleotide sequence: TGTGCCTGGAGTGGTGGACAGCTGCCGAATGAAAAACTGTTTTTT. Residues: CAWSGGQLPNEKLFF.

V gene TRBV11-3 combines with J gene TRBJ2-1; D is unclear. V lost 1 base to trimming and J lost 0 bases, with 4 bases between them. The CDR3 contains 14 residues. Germline CDR1 reads SGHNT; CDR2 reads YENEEA. The CDR3 reads CASSLAGSYNEQFF. The CDR3 bases are TGTGCCAGCAGCTTAGCCGGCTCCTACAATGAGCAGTTCTTC.

The V and J genes are TRBV5-1 and TRBJ1-6; D unclear. In germline, CDR1 is SGHRS, CDR2 YFSETQ. V dropped 0 bases and J dropped 7 bases, with 5 bases sitting between them. CDR3 length equals 13 residues. The DNA of the CDR3 is TGCGCCAGCAGCTTGGACACAAATTCACCCCTCCACTTT. This gives the protein CASSLDTNSPLHF. Looking up the rest from reference TRBV5-1 and TRBJ1-6 gives the full variable domain: KAGVTQTPRYLIKTRGQQVTLSCSPISGHRSVSWYQQTPGQGLQFLFEYFSETQRNKGNFPGRFSGRQFSNSRSEMNVSTLELGDSALYLCASSLDTNSPLHFGNGTRLTVT.

The sample holds one count of this clone. The gene calls are TRBV19 and TRBJ1-3; 7 bases are shared with TRBD1. This CDR3 region has 12 residues. Germline CDR1 is LNHDA and CDR2 is SQIVND (reference sequence). The CDR3 sequence: CVSTGWRNTIYF. The CDR3 nucleotides are TGTGTCTCGACAGGGTGGAGAAACACCATATATTTT. The full variable domain, rest sourced from reference TRBV19 and TRBJ1-3, is DGGITQSPKYLFRKEGQNVTLSCEQNLNHDAMYWYRQDPGQGLRLIYYSQIVNDFQKGDIAEGYSVSREKKESFPLTVTSAQKNPTAFYLCVSTGWRNTIYFGEGSWLTVV.

This chain links TRBV11-3 with TRBJ2-3; D gene ambiguous. There are 13 residues in the CDR3. V lost 3 bases and J 10 bases, leaving 14 bases between the germline ends. The germline V gene encodes CDR1 SGHNT and CDR2 YENEEA. The chain's CDR3 is CASSFTSQRAQYF. In DNA form, the CDR3 reads TGTGCCAGCAGCTTCACATCGCAACGGGCGCAGTATTTT.

CDR3 bases: TGCGCCAGCAGCCAAGATGGGACAGGGAGGTTGAGTGAGCAGTTCTTC. It specifies CASSQDGTGRLSEQFF. The chain is built from TRBV4-1 and TRBJ2-1; 9 bases match TRBD1. The germline gives CDR1 MGHRA, CDR2 YSYEKL. The CDR3 runs 16 residues. With 0 bases clipped from V and 9 bases from J, the junction kept 9 bases outside the gene matches.

The chain recombines TRBV5-1 with TRBJ2-1; 12 bases line up with TRBD1. Unmatched junction bases numbered 4, after V lost 4 bases and J lost 5 bases. Germline V gene sequence: CDR1 SGHRS, CDR2 YFSETQ. The CDR3 is made up of 15 amino acids. CDR3 loop: CASSPGQGADNEQFF. The CDR3 coding sequence is TGCGCCAGCAGCCCGGGACAGGGGGCAGACAATGAGCAGTTCTTC.

V gene TRBV6-5 combines with J gene TRBJ1-1; the D is unclear. The CDR3 consists of 15 residues. V was shortened by 0 bases and J by 2 bases, with 10 bases between the two germline ends. Germline lookup yields CDR1 MNHEY and CDR2 SVGAGI. CDR3 nucleotide sequence: TGTGCCAGCAGTTACTCTTCGGCCGTTAACACTGAAGCTTTCTTT. As protein: CASSYSSAVNTEAFF.

The chain couples TRBV30 to TRBJ2-7; D is perhaps TRBD1 or TRBD2 (6 bases each). V was pared by 5 bases and J by 6 bases, with 23 bases between. This CDR3 contains 15 residues. From germline, CDR1 is GTSNPN and CDR2 SVGIG (reference sequence). CDR3 sequence reads: CAWGGQGYRRTEQYF. The CDR3 DNA follows: TGTGCCTGGGGGGGGCAGGGATATAGGAGGACCGAGCAGTACTTC.

The chain uses TRBV5-1 and TRBJ2-1, with a possible D match to TRBD1 (6 bases). This CDR3 has 15 amino acids. Trimming cost V 4 bases and J 1 base, with 12 bases left between them. Germline V CDR1 and CDR2: SGHRS, YFSETQ. The CDR3 region is CASSPAGVSYNEQFF. The CDR3 DNA sequence: TGCGCCAGCAGCCCCGCAGGGGTATCCTACAATGAGCAGTTCTTC.

The V gene is TRBV2, the J gene TRBJ1-3; D unresolved. The CDR3 sequence is 14 residues long. The ends were cut back, 6 bases at V and 0 bases at J, with 9 bases in the middle. Germline V gene data show CDR1 as SNHLY and CDR2 as FYNNEI. The CDR3 DNA follows: TGTGCCAGCAGCGCTACAGTCTCTGGAAACACCATATATTTT. Encoded protein: CASSATVSGNTIYF.

This sequence joins TRBV4-1 and TRBJ2-3, with TRBD2 matching over 12 bases. Germline CDR1 MGHRA, CDR2 YSYEKL. V dropped 4 bases and J dropped 4; count of bases not matched to a gene: 12. The CDR3 is made up of 18 amino acids. CDR3 loop: CASSPVLAGGPRADTQYF. CDR3 sequence (DNA): TGCGCCAGCAGCCCCGTGCTAGCGGGAGGGCCAAGGGCAGATACGCAGTATTTT.

The V call is TRBV18, the J call TRBJ1-1; 7 bases match TRBD1. Germline lookup yields CDR1 KGHSH and CDR2 LQKENI. J gave up 5 bases and V 6 bases, and 15 bases lay outside the gene matches. This CDR3 has 16 amino acids. CDR3 protein: CASSRDRRFEGTEAFF. The CDR3 nucleotides are TGTGCCAGCTCTAGGGACAGAAGGTTCGAGGGAACTGAAGCTTTCTTT.

The rearrangement uses TRBV19 and TRBJ1-4; 8 bases line up with TRBD1. The CDR3 consists of 12 residues. CDR1 and CDR2 (germline): LNHDA, SQIVND (reference sequence). V shed 8 bases, J shed 5 bases, and the junction held 1 base outside the gene matches. DNA of the CDR3: TGTGCCAGTCGACAGGGGAATGAAAAACTGTTTTTT. This encodes CASRQGNEKLFF. The full variable domain, in which reference TRBV19 and TRBJ1-4 provide the parts outside the CDR3, is DGGITQSPKYLFRKEGQNVTLSCEQNLNHDAMYWYRQDPGQGLRLIYYSQIVNDFQKGDIAEGYSVSREKKESFPLTVTSAQKNPTAFYLCASRQGNEKLFFGSGTQLSVL.

The V and J genes are TRBV19 and TRBJ1-4, with D possibly matching TRBD1 (5 bases). The CDR3 contains 13 residues. The V gene lost 5 bases and the J gene lost 5 bases, with 9 bases spanning the gap. The V gene's germline CDR1 is LNHDA and CDR2 SQIVND (reference sequence). CDR3 protein: CASSWGLNEKLFF. CDR3 nucleotides: TGTGCCAGTAGTTGGGGACTGAATGAAAAACTGTTTTTT. Based on the CDR3 plus reference TRBV19 and TRBJ1-4, the full variable domain is DGGITQSPKYLFRKEGQNVTLSCEQNLNHDAMYWYRQDPGQGLRLIYYSQIVNDFQKGDIAEGYSVSREKKESFPLTVTSAQKNPTAFYLCASSWGLNEKLFFGSGTQLSVL.